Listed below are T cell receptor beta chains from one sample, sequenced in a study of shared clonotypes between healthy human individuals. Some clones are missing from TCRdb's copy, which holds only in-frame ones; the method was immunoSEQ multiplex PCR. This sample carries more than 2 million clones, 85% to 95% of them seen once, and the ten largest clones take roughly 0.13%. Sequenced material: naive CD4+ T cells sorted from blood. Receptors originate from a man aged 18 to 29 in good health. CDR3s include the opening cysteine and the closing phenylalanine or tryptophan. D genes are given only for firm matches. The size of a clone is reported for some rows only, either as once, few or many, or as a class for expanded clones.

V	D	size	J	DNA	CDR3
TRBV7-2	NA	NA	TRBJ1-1	TGTGCCAGCAGCACAGGCGGGGGCGAAGCTTTCTTT	CASSTGGGEAFF
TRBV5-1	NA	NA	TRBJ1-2	TGCGCCAGCAGCTTGGATACGGCAGGCTACACCTTC	CASSLDTAGYTF
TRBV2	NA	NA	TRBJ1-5	TGTGCCAGCTCAGGGGTAGGCAATCAGCCCCAGCATTTT	CASSGVGNQPQHF
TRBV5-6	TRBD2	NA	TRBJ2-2	TGTGCCAGCAGCCGTAAACTAGCGGGAGATACCGGGGAGCTGTTTTTT	CASSRKLAGDTGELFF
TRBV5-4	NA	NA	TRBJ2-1	TGTGCCAGCAGCCCGCGTTGGGCACCAGGAGGCGATGAGCAGTTCTTC	CASSPRWAPGGDEQFF
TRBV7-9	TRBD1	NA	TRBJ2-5	TGTGCCAGCAGCCCTCGGACAGGCCTCCAAGAGACCCAGTACTTC	CASSPRTGLQETQYF
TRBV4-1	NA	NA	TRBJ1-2	TGCGCCAGCAGCAACCTGGCACGGGATTATGGCTACACCTTC	CASSNLARDYGYTF
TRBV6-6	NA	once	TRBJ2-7	TGTGCCAGCAGTTACGGGGCAGGGAGGTCCTACGAGCAGTACTTC	CASSYGAGRSYEQYF
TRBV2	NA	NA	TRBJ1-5	TGTGCCAGCAGTGAAGCCCAGAGCAATCAGCCCCAGCATTTT	CASSEAQSNQPQHF
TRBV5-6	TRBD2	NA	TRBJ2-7	TGTGCCAGCAGCTTGAGCCTAGCGGGGACCTACGAGCAGTACTTC	CASSLSLAGTYEQYF
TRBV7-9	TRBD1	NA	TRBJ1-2	TGTGCCAGCAGCTCCGGACAGGGGCCGTTAGCTAACTATGGCTACACCTTC	CASSSGQGPLANYGYTF
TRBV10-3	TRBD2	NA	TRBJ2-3	TGTGCCATCAGTGAGGGACTAGCGGGAGGGCAAGATACGCAGTATTTT	CAISEGLAGGQDTQYF
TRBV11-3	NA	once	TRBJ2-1	TGTGCCAGCAGCCCCGCCGGTAAGGGGGAGGGCAATGAGCAGTTCTTC	CASSPAGKGEGNEQFF
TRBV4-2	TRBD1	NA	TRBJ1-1	TGTGCCAGCAGCCAAGTAACAGGGGGCGAATCGAACACTGAAGCTTTCTTT	CASSQVTGGESNTEAFF
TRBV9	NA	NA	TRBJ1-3	TGTGCCAGCAGCCCTGGGACCGCTTCTGGAAACACCATATATTTT	CASSPGTASGNTIYF
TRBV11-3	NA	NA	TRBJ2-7	TGTGCCAGCAGCTTAGGACGGGGGACCCTAACCGACGAGCAGTACTTC	CASSLGRGTLTDEQYF
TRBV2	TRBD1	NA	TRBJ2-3	TGTGCCAGCAGGGCGGACAGGGGGCAAGATACGCAGTATTTT	CASRADRGQDTQYF
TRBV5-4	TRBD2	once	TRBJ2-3	TGTGCCAGCAGCCCTCGCGGGGGGATAAGCACAGATACGCAGTATTTT	CASSPRGGISTDTQYF
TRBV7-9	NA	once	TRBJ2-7	TGTGCGATTTTGGGGGGGGCTGGTCCCTACGAGCAGTACTTC	CAILGGAGPYEQYF
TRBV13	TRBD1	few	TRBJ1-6	TGTGCCAGCAGCTTGGACAGGAATTCACCCCTCCACTTT	CASSLDRNSPLHF
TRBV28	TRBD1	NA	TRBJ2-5	TGTGCCAGCAGTTTAAGGAAAGGGGGCTCTCAGACCCAGTACTTC	CASSLRKGGSQTQYF
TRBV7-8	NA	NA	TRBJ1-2	TGTGCCAGCACCGAATACGGGACGTCGGTGGGGTATGGCTACACCTTC	CASTEYGTSVGYGYTF
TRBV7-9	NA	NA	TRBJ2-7	TGTGCCAGCAGCTTAGGGGGACTTGGGGACAAGCAGTACTTC	CASSLGGLGDKQYF
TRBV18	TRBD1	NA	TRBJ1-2	TGTGCCAGCTCACCGGACAGGGGGGACACCTTC	CASSPDRGDTF
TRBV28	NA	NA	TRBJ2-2	TGTGCCAGCAGGACGAGCGCGAACACCGGGGAGCTGTTTTTT	CASRTSANTGELFF
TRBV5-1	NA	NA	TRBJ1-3	TGCGCCAGCAGCTTGGAGATCTCTGGAAACACCATATATTTT	CASSLEISGNTIYF
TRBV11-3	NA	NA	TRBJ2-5	TGTGCCAGCAGCGCATCAGGGTGGCAAGAGACCCAGTACTTC	CASSASGWQETQYF
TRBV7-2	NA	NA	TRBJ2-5	TGTGCCAGCAAAGAGGGAGCGGGCCCTCAAGAGACCCAGTACTTC	CASKEGAGPQETQYF
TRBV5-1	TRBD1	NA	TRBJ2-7	TGCGCCAGCAGCTTGAAAGGTCCACAGGGGGCTGGAGAGCAGTACTTC	CASSLKGPQGAGEQYF
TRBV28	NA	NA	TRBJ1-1	TGTGCCAGCAGGGCCCTTGACACTGAAGCTTTCTTT	CASRALDTEAFF
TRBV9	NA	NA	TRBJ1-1	TGTGCCAGCAGCGTAATGGGACTCATGAACACTGAAGCTTTCTTT	CASSVMGLMNTEAFF
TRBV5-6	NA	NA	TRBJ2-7	TGTGCCAGCAGCTCCAAATACTACGAGCAGTACTTC	CASSSKYYEQYF
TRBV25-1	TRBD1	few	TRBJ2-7	TGTGCCAGCCGATGGGGCCCGACAGGGGCCTACGAGCAGTACTTC	CASRWGPTGAYEQYF
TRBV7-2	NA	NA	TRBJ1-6	TGTGCCAGCAGCTCCCCGGGACAAACTAATTCACCCCTCCACTTT	CASSSPGQTNSPLHF
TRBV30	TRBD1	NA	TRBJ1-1	TGTGCCTGGAGTGTAACCCAGGGGGCAGTGACTGAAGCTTTCTTT	CAWSVTQGAVTEAFF
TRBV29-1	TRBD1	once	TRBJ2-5	TGCAGCGTTGCTGAGGGGGCCGGAGAGACCCAGTACTTC	CSVAEGAGETQYF
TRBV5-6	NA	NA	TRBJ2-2	TGTGCCAGCAGCTTGGGACGTTCGGAGGAGCTGTTTTTT	CASSLGRSEELFF
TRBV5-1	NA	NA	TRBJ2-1	TGCGCCAGCAGCTTGGCGGGAGTAGCCTACAATGAGCAGTTCTTC	CASSLAGVAYNEQFF
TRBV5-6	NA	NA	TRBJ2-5	TGTGCCAGCAGCTTGCCGGGGAACCAAGAGACCCAGTACTTC	CASSLPGNQETQYF
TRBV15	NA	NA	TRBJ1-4	TGTGCCACCAGCAGGAAGGGGGAGCAACTGTTTTTT	CATSRKGEQLFF
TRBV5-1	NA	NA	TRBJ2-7	TGCGCCAGCAGCTTGACAGAGTTCCACGAGCAGTACTTC	CASSLTEFHEQYF
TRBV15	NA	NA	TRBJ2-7	TGTGCCACCAGCAGAGATTTGTATTCCGGGGCGGGGGAGCAGTACTTC	CATSRDLYSGAGEQYF
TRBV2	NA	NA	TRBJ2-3	TGTGCCAGCAGTGAGGCGAGGGTCACAGATACGCAGTATTTT	CASSEARVTDTQYF
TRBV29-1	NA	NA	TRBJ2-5	TGCAGCGTTCAAGGGGTTCTTCAAGAGACCCAGTACTTC	CSVQGVLQETQYF
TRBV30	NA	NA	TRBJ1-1	TGTGCCTGGAGTGACCGGGACATCGCTTTCTTT	CAWSDRDIAFF
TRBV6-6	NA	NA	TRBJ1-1	TGTGCCAGCAGCCCCGGGTTGGGGACTGAAGCTTTCTTT	CASSPGLGTEAFF
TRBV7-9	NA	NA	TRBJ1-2	TGTGCCAGCAGCTCCAGGGACTCGGGTGGCTACACCTTC	CASSSRDSGGYTF
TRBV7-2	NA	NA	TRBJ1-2	TGTGCCAGCAGCTTAGGAGGGGGCTACACCTTC	CASSLGGGYTF
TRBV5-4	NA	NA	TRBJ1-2	TGTGCCAGCAGCTTAGAGACATCAAACTATGGCTACACCTTC	CASSLETSNYGYTF
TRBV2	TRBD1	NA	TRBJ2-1	TGTGCCAGCAGTGGGGATACAGGGGTTGGGGAGCAGTTCTTC	CASSGDTGVGEQFF
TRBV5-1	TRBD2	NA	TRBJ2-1	TGCGCCAGCAGCTTGGAGGGACTAGCCGCCTACAATGAGCAGTTCTTC	CASSLEGLAAYNEQFF
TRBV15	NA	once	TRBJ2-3	TGTGCCACCAGCATCGGCTCCACAGATACGCAGTATTTT	CATSIGSTDTQYF
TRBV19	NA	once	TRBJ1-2	TGTGCCAGTAGTTCCACCGACAGTAAAAATGGCTACACCTTC	CASSSTDSKNGYTF
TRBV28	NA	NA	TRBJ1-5	TGTGCCAGCAGTAAACGAGGGGGTGCCAATCAGCCCCAGCATTTT	CASSKRGGANQPQHF
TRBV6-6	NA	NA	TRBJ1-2	TGTGCCAGCAGTTACTCACCTAACTATGGCTACACCTTC	CASSYSPNYGYTF
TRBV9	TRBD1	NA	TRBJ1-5	TGTGCCAGCAGCGCCACAGGGGTTGGCAATCAGCCCCAGCATTTT	CASSATGVGNQPQHF
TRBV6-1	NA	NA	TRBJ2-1	TGTGCCACCTTGGGGACGGTTCTCAATGAGCAGTTCTTC	CATLGTVLNEQFF
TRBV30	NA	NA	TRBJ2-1	TGTGCCTGGAGTGTCGTTTACAATGAGCAGTTCTTC	CAWSVVYNEQFF
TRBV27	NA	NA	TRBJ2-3	TGTGCCAGCAGTGCCTCTTTAATGGATACGCAGTATTTT	CASSASLMDTQYF